The clone carrying this T cell receptor beta chain was seen a handful of times. Antigen specificity is unknown. These data come from a study of beta chain features in type 1 diabetes. Stem cell-like memory, regulatory, central memory and naive CD4+ cells were sorted via CD45RO/CCR7/CD25/CD127/CD95/CD27. CDR1 and CDR2 from the germline V gene are SGHRS and YFSETQ. Trimming took 2 bases from V and 8 from J; bases not matched to a gene: 4. CDR3 size: 14 residues. Every bit of the isolated RNA underwent reverse transcription, so sequencing read expressed TCRB transcripts. The table came from immunoSEQ multiplex PCR; TCRdb's copy has only in-frame clones and leaves some out. The sample yields around 240,000 clones, roughly 16% seen once. General study points: Shorter TCRB CDR3s, moderately but significantly so, were found in Type 1 diabetes patients in all four CD4+ subsets.

Sequenced sample: naive CD4+ T cells from blood. This clonotype was sampled from a man aged 30 to 45 with type 1 diabetes. The V and J genes are TRBV5-1 and TRBJ1-4; 9 bases agree with TRBD1. The CDR3 loop is CASSFTGGAEKLFF. The CDR3 DNA follows: TGCGCCAGCAGCTTCACAGGGGGCGCGGAAAAACTGTTTTTT.